Listed below are T cell receptor beta chains from one sample, sequenced in a study of blood T cell repertoires in COVID-19. Libraries were prepared by immunoSEQ multiplex PCR; TCRdb keeps only in-frame clonotypes and omits some of them. Of about 140,000 clones listed, approximately 79% are singletons. Input material: peripheral blood. These TCRs come from a man aged 55 to 69 with acute or convalescent COVID-19. Each CDR3 is given without its conserved first and last residue.

j_call v_call cdr3_aa
TRBJ2-2 TRBV6-2/TRBV6-3 ASSYALRGRGELF
TRBJ1-2 TRBV15 ATSRDQQGPYT
TRBJ2-1 TRBV7-9 ASSPRGAGSSYNEQF
TRBJ2-2 TRBV4-3 ASSQEASNTGELF
TRBJ2-1 TRBV5-8 ASSSIKKREAYNEQF
TRBJ2-1 TRBV6-5 ASNPVGLAGGQLF
TRBJ1-6 TRBV12-3/TRBV12-4 ASFMGAGSPLH
TRBJ2-3 TRBV28 ASSPSWGSPADTQY
TRBJ1-4 TRBV6-1 ASSELEKLF
TRBJ2-1 TRBV6-6 ASSYSGRERGNEQF